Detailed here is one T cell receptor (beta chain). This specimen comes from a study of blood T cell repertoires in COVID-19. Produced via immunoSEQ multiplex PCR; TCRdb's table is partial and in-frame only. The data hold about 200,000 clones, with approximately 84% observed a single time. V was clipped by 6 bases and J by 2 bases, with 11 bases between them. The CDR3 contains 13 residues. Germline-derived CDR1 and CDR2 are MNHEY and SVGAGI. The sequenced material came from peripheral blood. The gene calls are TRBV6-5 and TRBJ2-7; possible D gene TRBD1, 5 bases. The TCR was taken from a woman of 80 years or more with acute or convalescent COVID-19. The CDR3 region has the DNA TGTGCCAGCAGACAGGACCCGACCTACGAGCAGTACTTC. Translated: CASRQDPTYEQYF.